A selection of T cell receptor beta chains follows, all from one sample in a study of Ad26.COV2.S vaccination and SARS-CoV-2 variants. Profiled with immunoSEQ multiplex PCR; TCRdb holds only in-frame clones, not every one. Of about 680,000 clones in the sample, 89% are singletons; the top ten hold nearly 1.5%. The sequencing used peripheral blood, collected in a trial of Ad26.COV2.S vaccine versus placebo. Receptors were obtained from a person aged 18 to 65 who received the Ad26.COV2.S COVID-19 vaccine or a placebo. The conserved cysteine and the conserved F or W are not part of the CDR3 here. Each record gives: clone size, V gene, CDR3 protein. Clone size is not always given. Where it is, it says once, few, many or a class for expanded clones.

- TRBV19 ASSTGSVGAFNQPQH
- TRBV30 AWWGSSNEQF
- TRBV14 ASSRQGGGYT
- TRBV30 AWTGTSGRDTQY
- TRBV12-3/TRBV12-4 ASSFLHGYT
few TRBV3-1/TRBV3-2 ASSQVRPDGGHEQF
- TRBV6-6 ASGIQGAGNTEAF
- TRBV29-1 SVGPGGVYNEQF
- TRBV6-5 ASSLQGQETQY
- TRBV12-3/TRBV12-4 ASSSGQPDTQY
- TRBV7-2 ASSSQGVAGYT
- TRBV5-6 ASSLGEGSSYNEQF
- TRBV5-4 ASSLATDPYPQY
- TRBV6-5 ASSRTSRYEQY
- TRBV20-1 SATRTLRV
- TRBV27 ASSLSPGLAFYNEQF
once TRBV6-2/TRBV6-3 ASSYSSHNQPQH
- TRBV12-3/TRBV12-4 ASNLGSNQPQH
- TRBV4-2 ASSQPDRDEETQY
- TRBV27 ASSLWGGETQY
- TRBV19 ATGQGERQPQH
- TRBV30 AWSISGTGGT
- TRBV5-1 ASSLARGTGELF
once TRBV7-2 ASSLDGTNSGNTIY
- TRBV2 ASRGQGPYGYT
- TRBV5-4 ASRQSINTGELF
- TRBV6-1 ASSKKQGPENTIY
- TRBV6-6 ASSPGTGSGYT
- TRBV14 ASSPSSSGVIYDEQF
few TRBV2 ASSGLGSYGNGYT
once TRBV29-1 SVDLGERTDTQY
- TRBV30 AWKGTGGATNEKLF
- TRBV7-3 ATPVRDPKFEQF
- TRBV11-2 ASSLDAGLGVQPQH
- TRBV19 ASSFTSGDYNEQF
once TRBV2 ASRPVAGGTGELF
- TRBV14 ASSQDIGRGPYEQY
- TRBV30 AWSRVNSNQPQH
- TRBV19 ASNGEVADTQY
- TRBV2 ASSPDRGLNYGYT
- TRBV7-2 ASSLARIGNTIY
- TRBV7-9 ASSLQGAREKLF
- TRBV5-1 ASTASGETRISSYNEQF
- TRBV2 ASEKSAGLQETQY
- TRBV12-3/TRBV12-4 ASSYSSYEQY
- TRBV4-2 ASSQVEVEGLNEKLF
- TRBV15 ATSRVGVVTDTQY
- TRBV2 ASSEWSEETQY
- TRBV6-2/TRBV6-3 ASSYGNQPQH
- TRBV3-1/TRBV3-2 ASSNDIALGYT
- TRBV4-1 ASSRDSYEQY
once TRBV12-5 ASGPDRLNQPQH
- TRBV29-1 SVVEQGNQPQH
- TRBV7-9 ATELGGASGRSSYNEQF
- TRBV15 ATSRGTGQNSGANVLT
- TRBV20-1 SAASYEQY